This record concerns one TCR beta chain sequence. The sample has other DNA sequences that encode this CDR3 too. Clones were sequenced by immunoSEQ multiplex PCR, and TCRdb holds only the in-frame ones, with some missing. Of 2 million to 3 million clones in the sample, 90% to 95% are singletons; the top ten hold approximately 0.36%. Per the germline V gene, CDR1 is MDHEN and CDR2 is SYDVKM. This CDR3 contains 15 residues. Trimming cost V 5 bases and J 0 bases, with 11 bases left between them. The data belong to a study of shared clonotypes between healthy human individuals. The chain is built from TRBV28 and TRBJ1-5; D may be TRBD1 (5 bases). This TCR was recovered from a man aged 18-30 years in good health. Some clones in this sample may be carry-over from other donors' samples. The sequenced sample was naive CD4+ T cells from PBMCs. As for subset: CD45RA+ positively selected. CDR3 nucleotide sequence: TGTGCCAGCAGTCGTGCCGGGGGTAGCAATCAGCCCCAGCATTTT. This encodes CASSRAGGSNQPQHF.